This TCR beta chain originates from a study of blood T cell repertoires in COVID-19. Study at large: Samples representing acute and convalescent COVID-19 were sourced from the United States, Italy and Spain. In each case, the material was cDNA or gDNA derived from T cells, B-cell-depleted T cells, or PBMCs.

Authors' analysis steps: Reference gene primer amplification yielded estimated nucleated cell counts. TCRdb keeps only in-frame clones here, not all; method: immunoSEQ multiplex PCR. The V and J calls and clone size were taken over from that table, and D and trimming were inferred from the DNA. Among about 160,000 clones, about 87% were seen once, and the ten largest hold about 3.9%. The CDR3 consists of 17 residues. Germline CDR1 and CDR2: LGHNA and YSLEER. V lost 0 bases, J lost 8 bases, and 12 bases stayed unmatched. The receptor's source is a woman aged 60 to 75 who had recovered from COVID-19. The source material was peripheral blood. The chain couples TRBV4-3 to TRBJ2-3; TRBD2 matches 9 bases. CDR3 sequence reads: CASSQEPFVAGEGTQYF. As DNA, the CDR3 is TGCGCCAGCAGCCAAGAACCCTTCGTAGCGGGGGAGGGTACGCAGTATTTT.